The next 9 T cell receptor beta chains were all read from a single sample in a study of cytomegalovirus exposure and HLA in healthy donors. The PCR was carried out with 60 Vbeta primers and 13 Jbeta primers. The table came from immunoSEQ multiplex PCR; TCRdb's copy has only in-frame clones and leaves some out. The table has around 200,000 clones, around 85% seen once. The specimen sequenced was PBMCs. The source is a girl aged 2 to 10 in good health and CMV-seronegative.

This sequence joins TRBV5-8 and TRBJ2-1; 11 bases line up with TRBD2. The CDR3 is 17 residues long. V gave up 4 bases and J gave up 4 bases; unmatched junction bases: 10. The germline CDR1 and CDR2 sequences are SGHTS and YDEGEE. DNA of the CDR3: TGTGCCAGCAGCCGAGATAGCGGGAGGGTTCGGTACAATGAGCAGTTCTTC. Translated: CASSRDSGRVRYNEQFF.

The chain carries TRBV30 and TRBJ1-2; 8 bases match TRBD1. Germline lookup yields CDR1 GTSNPN and CDR2 SVGIG (reference sequence). The CDR3 runs to 13 residues. The V and J ends lost 8 bases and 5 bases, in that order; junction bases with no gene match: 10. The CDR3 DNA sequence: TGTGCCGGACCCAGGGGGCCTGGGTATGGCTACACCTTC. Translation: CAGPRGPGYGYTF.

This chain links TRBV2 with TRBJ2-4; D remains ambiguous. The CDR3 contains 12 residues. Germline CDR1 and CDR2: SNHLY and FYNNEI. The germline V and J ends were trimmed by 2 bases and 4 bases, with 3 bases remaining between them. For the CDR3, the DNA is TGTGCCAGCAGTGAACCGAAAAACATTCAGTACTTC. Translated: CASSEPKNIQYF.

A few counts support this clone. The gene calls are TRBV2 and TRBJ2-5, with 13 positions matching TRBD2. The V segment lost 4 bases and the J segment 2 bases; nucleotides outside the gene matches: 7. Germline V gene lookup returns CDR1 SNHLY and CDR2 FYNNEI. The CDR3 sequence is 17 residues long. The CDR3 reads CASSAPTSGRGQETQYF. The CDR3 region has the DNA TGTGCCAGCAGTGCCCCTACTAGCGGGAGGGGTCAAGAGACCCAGTACTTC.

The rearrangement uses TRBV7-3 and TRBJ1-2; TRBD1 agrees at 10 bases. Germline V gene sequence: CDR1 SGHTA, CDR2 FQGTGA. The J segment lost 8 bases and the V segment lost 4 bases, leaving 4 bases of the junction unmatched. The CDR3 contains 13 residues. The DNA of the CDR3 is TGTGCCAGCAGCTACGGGACAGGGGAAGGCTACACCTTC. Residues: CASSYGTGEGYTF.

This clone was counted a single time. The chain recombines TRBV6-1 with TRBJ2-5; D is unresolved. The DNA end is a closer match to TRBJ2-7, so the J assignment may be wrong. The CDR3 sequence is 15 residues long. Germline loops: CDR1 MNHNS, CDR2 SASEGT. CDR3 nucleotide sequence: TGTGCCAGCAGTGAAGCGTATAACGCATACTACGAGCAGTACTTC. It translates to CASSEAYNAYYEQYF.

The rearrangement links TRBV19 to TRBJ2-1; 8 bases map to TRBD2. V lost 10 bases to trimming and J lost 0 bases; unmatched junction nucleotides: 8. From germline, CDR1 is LNHDA and CDR2 SQIVND (reference sequence). The CDR3 runs 15 residues. As DNA, the CDR3 is TGTGCCACCTTTCCACGGGGGGGCTCCTACAATGAGCAGTTCTTC. Its translation: CATFPRGGSYNEQFF. Variable domain in full (rest from reference TRBV19 and TRBJ2-1): DGGITQSPKYLFRKEGQNVTLSCEQNLNHDAMYWYRQDPGQGLRLIYYSQIVNDFQKGDIAEGYSVSREKKESFPLTVTSAQKNPTAFYLCATFPRGGSYNEQFFGPGTRLTVL.

The chain employs TRBV30 and TRBJ2-3; 12 bases match TRBD2. Per germline, CDR1 GTSNPN and CDR2 SVGIG (reference sequence). V shed 2 bases, J shed 0 bases, and the junction held 21 bases outside the gene matches. CDR3 length equals 22 residues. CDR3 DNA sequence: TGTGCCTGGAGTCCCTTTGGAAGACTAGCGGGAGTTTCCCTGACTAGCACAGATACGCAGTATTTT. As protein: CAWSPFGRLAGVSLTSTDTQYF.

CDR3: CASSHEQASDTQYF. For the CDR3, the DNA is TGCGCCAGCAGCCATGAACAGGCCTCAGATACGCAGTATTTT. This sequence joins TRBV5-1 and TRBJ2-3; perhaps TRBD1 as D (5 bases). Deletions cut 4 bases from V and 4 bases from J, with 13 bases between. Per the germline V gene, CDR1 is SGHRS and CDR2 is YFSETQ. There are 14 residues in the CDR3. The full variable domain, in which reference TRBV5-1 and TRBJ2-3 provide the parts outside the CDR3, is KAGVTQTPRYLIKTRGQQVTLSCSPISGHRSVSWYQQTPGQGLQFLFEYFSETQRNKGNFPGRFSGRQFSNSRSEMNVSTLELGDSALYLCASSHEQASDTQYFGPGTRLTVL.